This passage covers 16 T cell receptor beta chains from one sample sequenced in a study of blood T cell repertoires in COVID-19 (dated by TCRdb to between 2020 and 2021). The method was the immunoSEQ multiplex PCR assay. This is the immuneACCESS table as TCRdb keeps it, with only in-frame sequences that have V and J called. A part of the clones is gone; compared with another copy, unresolved V genes explain less than half, and the rest is unexplained. Counted in this sample were fewer than 100,000 clones; about four fifths of them appeared once. Jointly, the top ten make up roughly 10% of the sample. Sequenced material: peripheral blood. The receptors here all came from a man aged 45-65 years with acute or convalescent COVID-19.

The chain employs TRBV10-1 and TRBJ1-5; 8 bases are shared with TRBD1. The V gene's germline CDR1 is WNHNN and CDR2 SYGVQD (reference sequence). This CDR3 has 13 residues. J was trimmed by 2 bases and V by 8 bases; bases with no gene match: 2. The CDR3 region has the DNA TGCGCCAGCCGGACAGGGTGCAATCAGCCCCAGCATTTT. This codes for CASRTGCNQPQHF.

The chain uses TRBV18 and TRBJ1-5, with no clear D. V was clipped by 1 base and J by 4 bases, with 5 bases between them. This CDR3 is built from 13 residues. Germline CDR1 reads KGHSH; CDR2 reads LQKENI. The CDR3 DNA is TGTGCCAGCTCACCACAGGAGAATCAGCCCCAGCATTTT. Amino acid sequence: CASSPQENQPQHF.

The rearrangement joins TRBV10-3 to TRBJ1-5; 12 bases align to TRBD1. The junction had 5 bases not matched to a gene; V was cut back by 5 bases and J by 6 bases. Germline V gene data show CDR1 as ENHRY and CDR2 as SYGVKD. The length of the CDR3 is 15 residues. CDR3 in DNA: TGTGCCATCAGTTCGGGACAGGGGGCATTTCAGCCCCAGCATTTT. Its protein is CAISSGQGAFQPQHF.

The rearrangement uses TRBV11-1 and TRBJ1-1; D is perhaps TRBD1 (5 bases). The V and J ends lost 1 base and 0 bases respectively, with 9 bases between them. Per germline, CDR1 SGHAT and CDR2 FQDESV (reference sequence). CDR3 size: 15 residues. In DNA form, the CDR3 reads TGTGCCAGCAGCTTAGTCAGGGCCGTGAACACTGAAGCTTTCTTT. Residues: CASSLVRAVNTEAFF.

The chain links TRBV18 to TRBJ2-3, with 8 nucleotides matching TRBD2. The CDR3 is 15 amino acids. Looked up from germline, CDR1 is KGHSH and CDR2 is LQKENI. V trimming: 4 bases; J trimming: 0 bases; junction bases outside the gene matches: 3. The CDR3 nucleotides read TGTGCCAGCTCACTAGGGACTAGTAGCACAGATACGCAGTATTTT. Its translation: CASSLGTSSTDTQYF.

For the CDR3, the DNA is TGTGCCAGCAGCTTAGGGAGCTCCTACAATGAGCAGTTCTTC. Protein product: CASSLGSSYNEQFF. V gene TRBV5-6 combines with J gene TRBJ2-1; D may be TRBD2 (5 bases). The ends were cut back, 2 bases at V and 0 bases at J, with 6 bases in the middle. This CDR3 spans 14 amino acids. CDR1 and CDR2 (germline): SGHDT, YYEEEE.

The chain couples TRBV15 to TRBJ1-5, with 8 bases that match TRBD1. The germline V gene has CDR1 LNHNV and CDR2 YYDKDF (reference sequence). The CDR3 is 15 amino acids. J gave up 5 bases and V 0 bases, and 3 bases lay outside the gene matches. The CDR3 protein is CATSRDGQGHQPQHF. The CDR3 nucleotides are TGTGCCACCAGCAGAGATGGACAGGGTCATCAGCCCCAGCATTTT.

This rearrangement joins TRBV10-3 to TRBJ1-5; D possibly corresponds to TRBD1 (6 bases). CDR3 length: 16 residues. The V end lost 3 bases, the J end lost 1 base, and 13 bases lay between the germline ends. The germline V gene encodes CDR1 ENHRY and CDR2 SYGVKD. The CDR3 is CAISDLGRGSNQPQHF. The CDR3 DNA sequence: TGTGCCATCAGTGACCTGGGCAGGGGCAGCAATCAGCCCCAGCATTTT.

DNA of the CDR3: TGCGCCAGCAGCCAAGATCTAGGAGGGGTTGGGGAAAAACTGTTTTTT. Residues: CASSQDLGGVGEKLFF. The J gene is TRBJ1-4, the V gene TRBV4-3; possibly TRBD1 for D (5 bases). Germline assignment: CDR1 LGHNA and CDR2 YSLEER. V shed 0 bases and J shed 8 bases, with 16 bases lying between them. The CDR3 runs 16 residues.

This chain connects TRBV29-1 to TRBJ2-7; 9 bases align to TRBD1. With V trimmed by 3 bases and J by 2 bases, 2 bases remained unmatched. This CDR3 has 13 amino acids. Germline V gene sequence: CDR1 SQVTM, CDR2 ANQGSEA. The CDR3 DNA is TGCAGCGTTGAGGGGGACAGGGCCTACGAGCAGTACTTC. This encodes CSVEGDRAYEQYF.

This clone was counted a few times. V usage is TRBV9 and J usage is TRBJ2-7, with D unclear. CDR3 length equals 14 residues. Germline assignment: CDR1 SGDLS and CDR2 YYNGEE. Trimming left V 1 base short and J 0 bases short, with 8 bases between. Written as DNA, the CDR3 is TGTGCCAGCAGCGTAAATATACACTCCTACGAGCAGTACTTC. This translates into CASSVNIHSYEQYF.

This chain joins TRBV3-1 (or the pseudogene TRBV3-2) and TRBJ2-3, with 8 bases matching TRBD2. V was pared by 8 bases and J by 2 bases, with 6 bases of the junction left unmatched. The germline CDR1 and CDR2 sequences are LGHDT and YNNKEL (reference sequence). This CDR3 comprises 14 residues. CDR3 sequence: CASASSGNTDTQYF. For the CDR3, the DNA is TGTGCCAGCGCCAGTAGCGGGAACACAGATACGCAGTATTTT.

This clone was detected a few times. The same CDR3 arises from other DNA sequences in this sample as well. Here the CDR3 reads CASSFSRNNEQFF. CDR3 nucleotide sequence: TGTGCCAGCAGCTTCTCCAGGAACAATGAGCAGTTCTTC. The gene calls are TRBV11-2 and TRBJ2-1; D gene unclear. Deletions cut 3 bases from V and 5 bases from J, with 8 bases between. The CDR3 has 13 residues. CDR1 is SGHAT, CDR2 FQNNGV, per germline.

V gene TRBV6-4 combines with J gene TRBJ1-2, with 9 bases fitting TRBD1. The germline CDR1 and CDR2 sequences are MRHNA and SNTAGT. V trimming: 6 bases; J trimming: 4 bases; junction bases outside the gene matches: 12. This CDR3 has 16 residues. CDR3 coding DNA: TGTGCCAGCAGCATGGACAGGGGAGAAAACTCCTATGGCTACACCTTC. This gives the protein CASSMDRGENSYGYTF.

V is TRBV27 and J is TRBJ2-3; D is unclear. CDR3 length equals 13 residues. V shed 3 bases and J shed 6 bases, with 10 bases lying between them. The germline gives CDR1 MNHEY, CDR2 SMNVEV (reference sequence). The CDR3 sequence is CASSFTFGDTQYF. DNA for the CDR3: TGTGCCAGCAGTTTTACGTTCGGGGATACGCAGTATTTT.

This clone was observed once. The chain recombines TRBV28 with TRBJ1-1; a possible D gene is TRBD1 (5 bases). V dropped 8 bases and J dropped 0 bases, with 16 bases sitting between them. The CDR3 covers 15 residues. Germline V lookup: CDR1 MDHEN, CDR2 SYDVKM. DNA of the CDR3: TGTGCCAGCCACGGGTCAGGGTCGTTGAACACTGAAGCTTTCTTT. As protein: CASHGSGSLNTEAFF.